What follows describes a single T cell receptor (beta chain). The antigen is not known. This specimen comes from a study of cytomegalovirus exposure and HLA in healthy donors. The study's findings and limits: The study had only CMV serostatus as immune exposure information.

Both 60 Vbeta primers and 13 Jbeta primers went into the PCR. Under the authors' procedure: As a later analysis found, there were 80 million to 90 million unique TCR beta chains, of which roughly 11 million were shared. Profiling relied on immunoSEQ multiplex PCR, and the TCRdb table lists in-frame clones only, not all of them. That table supplies the V and J calls and clone size; D and trimming were determined from the DNA. The sample consists of around 140,000 clones, 70% to 85% of them appearing once. CDR1 is LGHNA, CDR2 YNFKEQ, per germline. The CDR3 contains 14 residues. Sequencing was done on a sample of PBMCs. The TCR sequence derives from a woman between 40 and 50 years old in good health and CMV-seronegative. This rearrangement joins TRBV4-2 to TRBJ2-5, with D uncertain. The DNA end is more similar to TRBJ2-7, so the J call may be wrong. In DNA form, the CDR3 reads TGTGCCAGCAGCCAAGAGGAGTACTCCTACGAGCAGTACTTC. Its translation is CASSQEEYSYEQYF.